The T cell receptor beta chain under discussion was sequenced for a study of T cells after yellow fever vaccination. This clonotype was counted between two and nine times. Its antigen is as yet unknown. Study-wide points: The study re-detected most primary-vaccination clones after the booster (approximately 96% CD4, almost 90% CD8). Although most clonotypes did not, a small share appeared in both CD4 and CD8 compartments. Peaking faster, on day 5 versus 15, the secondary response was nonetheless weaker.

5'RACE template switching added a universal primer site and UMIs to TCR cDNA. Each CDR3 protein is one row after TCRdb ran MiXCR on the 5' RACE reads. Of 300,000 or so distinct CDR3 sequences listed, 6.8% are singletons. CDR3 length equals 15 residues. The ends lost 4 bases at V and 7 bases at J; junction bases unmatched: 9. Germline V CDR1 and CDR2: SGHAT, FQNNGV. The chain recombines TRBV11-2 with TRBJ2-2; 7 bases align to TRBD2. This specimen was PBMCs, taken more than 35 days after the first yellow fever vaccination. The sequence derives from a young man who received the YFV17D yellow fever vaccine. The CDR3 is CASSSTHGRVGELFF. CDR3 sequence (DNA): TGTGCCAGCAGCTCCACTCATGGGAGGGTCGGGGAGCTGTTTTTT.